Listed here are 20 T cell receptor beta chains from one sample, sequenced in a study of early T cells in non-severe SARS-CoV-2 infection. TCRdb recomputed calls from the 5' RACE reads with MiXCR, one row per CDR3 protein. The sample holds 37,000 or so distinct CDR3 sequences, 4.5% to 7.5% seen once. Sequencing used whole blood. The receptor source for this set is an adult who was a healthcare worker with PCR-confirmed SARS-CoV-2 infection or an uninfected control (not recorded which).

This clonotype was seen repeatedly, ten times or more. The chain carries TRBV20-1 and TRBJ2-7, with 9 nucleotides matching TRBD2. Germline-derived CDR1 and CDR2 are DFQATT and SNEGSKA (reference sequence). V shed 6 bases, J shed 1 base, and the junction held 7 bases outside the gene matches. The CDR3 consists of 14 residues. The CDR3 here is CSAPRAGGSYEQYF. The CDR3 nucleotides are TGCAGTGCCCCCCGAGCGGGAGGTTCCTACGAGCAGTACTTC.

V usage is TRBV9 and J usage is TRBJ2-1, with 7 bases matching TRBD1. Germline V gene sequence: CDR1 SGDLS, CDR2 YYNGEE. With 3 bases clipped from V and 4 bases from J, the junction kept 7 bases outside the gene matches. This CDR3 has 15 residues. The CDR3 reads CASSGPGQSYNEQFF. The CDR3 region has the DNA TGTGCCAGCAGCGGACCGGGACAGTCTTACAATGAGCAGTTCTTC.

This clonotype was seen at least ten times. Here the CDR3 DNA reads TGTGCCAGCAGCTTAGCGTCTAGTGGGTACGAGCAGTACTTC. This codes for CASSLASSGYEQYF. The genes are TRBV7-9 and TRBJ2-7; D gene unclear. Trimming stripped 0 bases from V and 4 bases from J, with 10 bases between. The CDR3 consists of 14 residues. Germline values: CDR1 SEHNR, CDR2 FQNEAQ (reference sequence). The full variable domain, with the rest looked up from reference TRBV7-9 and TRBJ2-7, is DTGVSQNPRHKITKRGQNVTFRCDPISEHNRLYWYRQTLGQGPEFLTYFQNEAQLEKSRLLSDRFSAERPKGSFSTLEIQRTEQGDSAMYLCASSLASSGYEQYFGPGTRLTVT.

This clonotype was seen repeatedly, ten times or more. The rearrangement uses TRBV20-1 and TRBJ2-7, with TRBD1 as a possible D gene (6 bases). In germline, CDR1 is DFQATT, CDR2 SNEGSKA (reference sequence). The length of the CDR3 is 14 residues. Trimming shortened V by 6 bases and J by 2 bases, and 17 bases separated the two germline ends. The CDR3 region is CSAEGRTVTYEQYF. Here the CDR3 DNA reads TGCAGTGCCGAGGGTAGGACAGTTACCTACGAGCAGTACTTC.

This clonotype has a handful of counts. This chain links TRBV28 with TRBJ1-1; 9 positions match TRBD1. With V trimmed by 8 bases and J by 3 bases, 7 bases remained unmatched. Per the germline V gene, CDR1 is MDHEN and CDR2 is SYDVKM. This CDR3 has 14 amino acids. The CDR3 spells CASVGQGSDTEAFF. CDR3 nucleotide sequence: TGTGCCAGCGTAGGACAGGGGAGCGACACTGAAGCTTTCTTT.

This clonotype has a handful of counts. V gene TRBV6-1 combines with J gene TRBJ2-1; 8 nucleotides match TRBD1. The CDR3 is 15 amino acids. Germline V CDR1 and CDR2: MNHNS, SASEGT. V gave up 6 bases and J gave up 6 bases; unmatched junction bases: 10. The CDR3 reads CASRSGQGIPNEQFF. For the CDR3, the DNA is TGTGCCAGCAGGTCAGGACAGGGAATCCCCAATGAGCAGTTCTTC.

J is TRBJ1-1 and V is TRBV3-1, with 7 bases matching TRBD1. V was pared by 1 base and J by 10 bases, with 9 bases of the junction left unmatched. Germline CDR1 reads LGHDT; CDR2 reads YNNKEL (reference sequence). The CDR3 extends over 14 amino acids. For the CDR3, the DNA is TGTGCCAGCAGCCAAGGCCGACAGGGTAACGGAGCTTTCTTT. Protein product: CASSQGRQGNGAFF.

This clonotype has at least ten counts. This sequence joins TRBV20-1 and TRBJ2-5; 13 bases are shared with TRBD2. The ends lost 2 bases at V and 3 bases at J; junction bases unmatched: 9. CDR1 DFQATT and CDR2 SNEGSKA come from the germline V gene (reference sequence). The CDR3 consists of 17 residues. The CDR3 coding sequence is TGCAGTGCTAGACTACTAGCGGGAGGGCTACAAAAAGAGACCCAGTACTTC. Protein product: CSARLLAGGLQKETQYF.

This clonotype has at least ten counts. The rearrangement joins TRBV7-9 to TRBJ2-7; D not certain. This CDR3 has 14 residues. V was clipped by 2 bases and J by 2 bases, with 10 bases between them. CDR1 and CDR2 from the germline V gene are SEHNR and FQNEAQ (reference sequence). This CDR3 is CASSLRTEPYEQYF. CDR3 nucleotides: TGTGCCAGCAGCTTACGTACGGAACCCTACGAGCAGTACTTC.

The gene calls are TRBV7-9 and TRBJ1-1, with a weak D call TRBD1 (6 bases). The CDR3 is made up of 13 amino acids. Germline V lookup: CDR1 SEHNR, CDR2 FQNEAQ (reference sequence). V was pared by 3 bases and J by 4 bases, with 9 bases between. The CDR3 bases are TGTGCCAGCAGCTTCCAGGGGAGCACTGAAGCTTTCTTT. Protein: CASSFQGSTEAFF.

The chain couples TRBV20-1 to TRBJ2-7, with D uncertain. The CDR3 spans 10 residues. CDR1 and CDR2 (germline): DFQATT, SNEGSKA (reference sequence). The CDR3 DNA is TGCAGCCCTGAAAATTACGAGCAGTACTTC. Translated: CSPENYEQYF.

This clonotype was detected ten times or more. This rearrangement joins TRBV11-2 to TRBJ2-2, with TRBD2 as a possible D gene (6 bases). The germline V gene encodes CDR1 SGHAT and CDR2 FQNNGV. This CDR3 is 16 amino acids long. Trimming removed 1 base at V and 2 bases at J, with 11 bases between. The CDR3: CASSLGTRDNTGELFF. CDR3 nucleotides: TGTGCCAGCAGCTTAGGGACGCGGGACAACACCGGGGAGCTGTTTTTT. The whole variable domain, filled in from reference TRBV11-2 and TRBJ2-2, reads EAGVAQSPRYKIIEKRQSVAFWCNPISGHATLYWYQQILGQGPKLLIQFQNNGVVDDSQLPKDRFSAERLKGVDSTLKIQPAKLEDSAVYLCASSLGTRDNTGELFFGEGSRLTVL.

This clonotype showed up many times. The CDR3 DNA follows: TGCAGTGCTATAGCAGCGGGACTAGCGGGCCTCGAGCAGTACTTC. Translating gives CSAIAAGLAGLEQYF. This rearrangement joins TRBV20-1 to TRBJ2-7, with TRBD2 matching 12 bases. Germline CDR1 and CDR2: DFQATT and SNEGSKA (reference sequence). This CDR3 is 15 amino acids long. Losses at the gene ends were 4 bases for V and 6 bases for J; bases not matched to a gene: 10.

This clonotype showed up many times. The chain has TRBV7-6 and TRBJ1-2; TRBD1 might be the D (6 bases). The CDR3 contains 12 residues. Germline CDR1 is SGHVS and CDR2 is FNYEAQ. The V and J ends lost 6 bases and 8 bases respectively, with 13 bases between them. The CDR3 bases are TGTGCCAGCAGTTCGGGGGCGGCAGGCTACACCTTC. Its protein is CASSSGAAGYTF.

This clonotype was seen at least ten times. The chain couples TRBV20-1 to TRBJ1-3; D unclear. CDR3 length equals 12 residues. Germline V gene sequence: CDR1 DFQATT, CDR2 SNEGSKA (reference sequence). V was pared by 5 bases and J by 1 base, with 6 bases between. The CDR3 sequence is CSAPTSGNTIYF. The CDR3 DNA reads TGCAGTGCTCCGACTTCTGGAAACACCATATATTTT.

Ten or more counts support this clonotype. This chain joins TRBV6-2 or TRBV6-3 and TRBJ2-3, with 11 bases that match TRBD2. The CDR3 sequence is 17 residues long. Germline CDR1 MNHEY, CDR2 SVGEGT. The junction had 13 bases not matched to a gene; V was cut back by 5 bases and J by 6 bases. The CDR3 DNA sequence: TGTGCCAGCAGTCGAACCATAGCGGGAGGGCCGGAGGATACGCAGTATTTT. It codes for CASSRTIAGGPEDTQYF.

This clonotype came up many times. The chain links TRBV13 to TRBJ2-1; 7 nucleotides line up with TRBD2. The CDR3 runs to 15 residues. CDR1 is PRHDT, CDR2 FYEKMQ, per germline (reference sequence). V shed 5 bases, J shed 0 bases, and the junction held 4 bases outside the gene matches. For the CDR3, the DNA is TGTGCCAGCAGCCCGGGGGGACGCTCCTACAATGAGCAGTTCTTC. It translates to CASSPGGRSYNEQFF.

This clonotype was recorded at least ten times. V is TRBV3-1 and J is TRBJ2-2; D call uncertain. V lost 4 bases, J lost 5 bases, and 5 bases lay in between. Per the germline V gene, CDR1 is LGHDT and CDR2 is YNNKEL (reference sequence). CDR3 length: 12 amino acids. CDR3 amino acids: CASSLPTGELFF. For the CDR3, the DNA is TGTGCCAGCAGCCTTCCGACCGGGGAGCTGTTTTTT.

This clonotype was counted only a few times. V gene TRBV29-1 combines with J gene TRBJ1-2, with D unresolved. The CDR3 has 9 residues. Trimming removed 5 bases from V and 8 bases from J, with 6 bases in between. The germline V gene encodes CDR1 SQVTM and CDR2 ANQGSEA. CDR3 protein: CSVTRGYTF. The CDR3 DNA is TGCAGCGTTACAAGGGGCTACACCTTC.

CDR3 coding DNA: TGTGCCAGCAGTTTAATTGCACAGCGCGACATTCAGTACTTC. The encoded protein is CASSLIAQRDIQYF. The chain joins TRBV28 to TRBJ2-4; D gene ambiguous. The germline gives CDR1 MDHEN, CDR2 SYDVKM. V was clipped by 2 bases and J by 8 bases, with 13 bases between them. The CDR3 runs to 14 residues.